This T cell receptor beta chain derives from a study of cytomegalovirus exposure and HLA in healthy donors. Whole-study results and caveats: Reported results showed that the classifier diagnosed cytomegalovirus status with high specificity and sensitivity. Most TCRs appeared rarely, but some public TCRs recurred in many donors.

Per germline, CDR1 MGHRA and CDR2 YSYEKL. This CDR3 is 14 amino acids long. The PCR used 60 Vbeta and 13 Jbeta primers. Source study methods: Roughly 81 million unique TCR beta chains, 10 million to 14 million shared, were counted in a later analysis. The assay was immunoSEQ multiplex PCR, and TCRdb's table has in-frame clones only and misses some. The DNA was the basis for D and trimming; V, J and clone size are from that table. In total, the table holds 200,000 to 250,000 clones. Of note for this clone: What it recognizes is unknown.

Sequenced sample: PBMCs. The chain combines TRBV4-1 with TRBJ2-5; unclear D gene. The end of the DNA aligns better with TRBJ2-7, so the J call may be wrong. The TCR comes from a girl aged 2 to 10 in good health and CMV-seropositive. Here the CDR3 reads CASSHILGAYEQYF. Written as DNA, the CDR3 is TGCGCCAGCAGCCACATACTTGGGGCCTACGAGCAGTACTTC.